This entry lists 18 T cell receptor beta chains sequenced from one sample in a study of shared clonotypes between healthy human individuals. Some clones are missing from TCRdb's copy, which holds only in-frame ones; the method was immunoSEQ multiplex PCR. The sample has about 1.9 million clones, 93% seen once. Naive CD8 cells, CD45RO-negative and positively selected for CCR7, excluded terminally differentiated effector memory CD45RA+ cells. The sequenced material came from naive CD8+ T cells from PBMCs. The receptors shown here come from a man between 18 and 35 years old in good health. Some clones in this sample may be carry-over from other donors' samples.

The rearrangement uses TRBV7-9 and TRBJ2-5, with 10 bases lining up with TRBD2. The CDR3 length is 16 residues. Germline V gives CDR1 SEHNR, CDR2 FQNEAQ (reference sequence). V trimming: 2 bases; J trimming: 5 bases; junction bases outside the gene matches: 8. Written as DNA, the CDR3 is TGTGCCAGCAGCTTACTAGCGGGAGTTCGGAAGGAGACCCAGTACTTC. Residues: CASSLLAGVRKETQYF.

The J gene is TRBJ1-2, the V gene TRBV29-1; maybe TRBD1 (5 bases). The V and J ends lost 7 bases and 5 bases respectively, with 11 bases between them. Germline CDR1 reads SQVTM; CDR2 reads ANQGSEA. The CDR3 is made up of 11 amino acids. The CDR3 region has the DNA TGCAGCGGTGACACAGGATATGGCTACACCTTC. Translating it yields CSGDTGYGYTF. Full variable domain (remainder filled in from reference TRBV29-1 and TRBJ1-2): SAVISQKPSRDICQRGTSLTIQCQVDSQVTMMFWYRQQPGQSLTLIATANQGSEATYESGFVIDKFPISRPNLTFSTLTVSNMSPEDSSIYLCSGDTGYGYTFGSGTRLTVV.

This sequence joins TRBV5-1 and TRBJ2-2; D possibly corresponds to TRBD1 (8 bases). The germline V and J ends were trimmed by 10 bases and 5 bases, with 15 bases remaining between them. The CDR3 consists of 13 residues. Germline V gene lookup returns CDR1 SGHRS and CDR2 YFSETQ. CDR3 sequence reads: CACGQGGTGELFF. The DNA of the CDR3 is TGCGCCTGCGGACAGGGAGGGACCGGGGAGCTGTTTTTT.

J is TRBJ2-3 and V is TRBV27; D perhaps matches TRBD2 (5 bases). The V gene lost 2 bases and the J gene lost 1 base, with 13 bases spanning the gap. Germline V CDR1 and CDR2: MNHEY, SMNVEV (reference sequence). This CDR3 spans 16 amino acids. The DNA of the CDR3 is TGTGCCAGCAGTTTAGGGTTCGGGATTGGCACAGATACGCAGTATTTT. This gives the protein CASSLGFGIGTDTQYF.

The chain has TRBV2 and TRBJ2-1, with D tentatively TRBD2 (5 bases). The CDR3 is 14 residues long. The germline CDR1 and CDR2 sequences are SNHLY and FYNNEI. Trimming stripped 8 bases from V and 0 bases from J, with 11 bases between. CDR3 region: CASCGRTSYNEQFF. DNA of the CDR3: TGTGCCAGCTGCGGGCGTACCTCCTACAATGAGCAGTTCTTC.

This rearrangement joins TRBV19 to TRBJ1-1, with a possible D match to TRBD1 (6 bases). The CDR3 runs 10 residues. Trimming took off 8 bases at V and 10 bases at J, with 11 bases between the two ends. Per germline, CDR1 LNHDA and CDR2 SQIVND (reference sequence). The CDR3 is CASFLRGAFF. The CDR3 bases are TGTGCCAGTTTCCTCAGGGGAGCTTTCTTT. Drawing the rest from reference TRBV19 and TRBJ1-1, the complete variable domain is DGGITQSPKYLFRKEGQNVTLSCEQNLNHDAMYWYRQDPGQGLRLIYYSQIVNDFQKGDIAEGYSVSREKKESFPLTVTSAQKNPTAFYLCASFLRGAFFGQGTRLTVV.

V usage is TRBV6-1 and J usage is TRBJ2-2; D call uncertain. The CDR3 is made up of 12 amino acids. From germline, CDR1 is MNHNS and CDR2 SASEGT. V was clipped by 6 bases and J by 7 bases, with 9 bases between them. The CDR3 protein is CASSPIRGELFF. CDR3 DNA sequence: TGTGCCAGCAGCCCGATACGCGGGGAGCTGTTTTTT.

The genes are TRBV11-1 and TRBJ2-1; 9 positions agree with TRBD2. Looked up from germline, CDR1 is SGHAT and CDR2 is FQDESV (reference sequence). The length of the CDR3 is 17 residues. Trimming removed 4 bases from V and 2 bases from J; junction bases left unmatched: 9. The CDR3 is CASSSRVAGATYNEQFF. CDR3 bases: TGTGCCAGCAGCTCGAGGGTAGCGGGAGCCACCTACAATGAGCAGTTCTTC.

The V call is TRBV6-1, the J call TRBJ2-7; 7 positions agree with TRBD2. Per the germline V gene, CDR1 is MNHNS and CDR2 is SASEGT. This CDR3 contains 15 residues. The V gene end was trimmed by 6 bases and the J gene end by 3 bases; junction bases not matched to a gene: 11. The CDR3 DNA follows: TGTGCCAGCAGAGGTCGGGGGGTAGACTACTACGAGCAGTACTTC. Encoded protein: CASRGRGVDYYEQYF.

The chain employs TRBV7-9 and TRBJ2-3; TRBD2 aligns across 7 bases. Per germline, CDR1 SEHNR and CDR2 FQNEAQ (reference sequence). There are 15 residues in the CDR3. Trimming took 1 base from V and 6 from J; bases not matched to a gene: 7. This CDR3 is CASSLDRGEGDTQYF. The CDR3 DNA sequence: TGTGCCAGCAGCTTAGATCGCGGGGAGGGGGATACGCAGTATTTT.

The chain recombines TRBV6-5 with TRBJ2-1, with 7 positions matching TRBD2. V lost 7 bases to trimming and J lost 9 bases; unmatched junction nucleotides: 3. The CDR3 has 11 residues. Germline values: CDR1 MNHEY, CDR2 SVGAGI. DNA of the CDR3: TGTGCCAGCATGGGGGGGGGTGAGCAGTTCTTC. This codes for CASMGGGEQFF.

V is TRBV25-1 and J is TRBJ1-2; no firm D call. CDR3 length: 13 residues. CDR1 and CDR2 (germline): MGHDK, SYGVNS. V was clipped by 7 bases and J by 7 bases, with 16 bases between them. CDR3: CASTFGGGVGYTF. The CDR3 DNA is TGTGCCAGCACTTTCGGCGGCGGAGTTGGCTACACCTTC.

This clone was recorded once. J is TRBJ2-7 and V is TRBV11-2; D remains ambiguous. The CDR3 sequence is 13 residues long. Looked up from germline, CDR1 is SGHAT and CDR2 is FQNNGV. Trimming took 5 bases from V and 6 from J, leaving 14 bases between them. CDR3 nucleotide sequence: TGTGCCAGCAGCCATACTATACCTCTCGAGCAGTACTTC. This gives the protein CASSHTIPLEQYF.

The chain has TRBV27 and TRBJ2-7; D is perhaps TRBD1 (6 bases). Germline loops: CDR1 MNHEY, CDR2 SMNVEV (reference sequence). Deletions cut 6 bases from V and 5 bases from J, with 11 bases between. The CDR3 runs to 12 residues. CDR3 in amino acids: CASRTGNDEQYF. As DNA, the CDR3 is TGTGCCAGCAGGACAGGTAACGACGAGCAGTACTTC.

This chain connects TRBV7-9 to TRBJ2-1; D gene unclear. CDR3 length equals 15 residues. Germline V lookup: CDR1 SEHNR, CDR2 FQNEAQ (reference sequence). V was cut by 5 bases and J by 0 bases, with 11 bases left in between. The CDR3 loop reads CASSPELSSYNEQFF. The CDR3 DNA reads as TGTGCCAGCAGCCCGGAGTTGTCCTCCTACAATGAGCAGTTCTTC.

CDR3 protein: CASSLRGAGGELFF. For the CDR3, the DNA is TGTGCCAGCAGTTTAAGAGGGGCGGGTGGGGAGCTGTTTTTT. The gene calls are TRBV27 and TRBJ2-2; TRBD1 or TRBD2 may be the D gene (5 bases each). CDR1 and CDR2 from the germline V gene are MNHEY and SMNVEV (reference sequence). The CDR3 extends over 14 amino acids. Trimming took 2 bases from V and 8 from J, leaving 12 bases between them.

The chain couples TRBV19 to TRBJ1-5; possibly TRBD1 for D (5 bases). Germline CDR1 is LNHDA and CDR2 is SQIVND (reference sequence). The CDR3 is 13 amino acids. V lost 5 bases, J lost 4 bases, and 9 bases lay in between. DNA for the CDR3: TGTGCCAGTAGTCCGACAGTGAATCAGCCCCAGCATTTT. It specifies CASSPTVNQPQHF.

V is TRBV7-9 and J is TRBJ1-5; D might be TRBD1 (5 bases). With 4 bases removed from V and 3 bases from J, the gap between germline ends came to 10 bases. The CDR3 totals 14 residues. Germline V gene sequence: CDR1 SEHNR, CDR2 FQNEAQ (reference sequence). The CDR3 coding sequence is TGTGCCAGCAGCTCCGGGACGGTCAATCAGCCCCAGCATTTT. The encoded protein is CASSSGTVNQPQHF.